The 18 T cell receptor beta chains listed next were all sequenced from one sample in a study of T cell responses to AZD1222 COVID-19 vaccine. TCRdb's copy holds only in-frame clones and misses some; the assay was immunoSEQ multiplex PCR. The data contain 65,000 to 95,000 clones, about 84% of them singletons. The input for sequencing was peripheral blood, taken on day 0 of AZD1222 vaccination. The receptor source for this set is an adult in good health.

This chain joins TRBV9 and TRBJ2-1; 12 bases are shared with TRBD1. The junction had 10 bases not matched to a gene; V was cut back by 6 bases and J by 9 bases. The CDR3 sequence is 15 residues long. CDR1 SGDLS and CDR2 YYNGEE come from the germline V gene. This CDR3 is CASTRGGTGGSEQFF. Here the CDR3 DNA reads TGTGCCAGCACCCGAGGGGGGACAGGGGGCAGTGAGCAGTTCTTC.

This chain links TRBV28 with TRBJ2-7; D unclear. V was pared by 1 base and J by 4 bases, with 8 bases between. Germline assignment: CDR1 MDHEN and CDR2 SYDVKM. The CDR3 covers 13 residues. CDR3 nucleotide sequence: TGTGCCAGCAGTTTATTGTTACAGTACGAGCAGTACTTC. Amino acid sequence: CASSLLLQYEQYF.

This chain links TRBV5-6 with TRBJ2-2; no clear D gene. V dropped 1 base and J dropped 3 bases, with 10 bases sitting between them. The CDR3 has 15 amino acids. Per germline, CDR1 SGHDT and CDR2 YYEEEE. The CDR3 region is CASSLLDRDTGELFF. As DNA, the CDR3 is TGTGCCAGCAGCTTGTTAGATCGAGACACCGGGGAGCTGTTTTTT.

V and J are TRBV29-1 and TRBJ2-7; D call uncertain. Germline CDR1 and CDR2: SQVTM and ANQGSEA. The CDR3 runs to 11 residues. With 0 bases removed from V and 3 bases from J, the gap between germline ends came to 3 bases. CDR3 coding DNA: TGCAGCGTTGAAGAGGGCTACGAGCAGTACTTC. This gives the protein CSVEEGYEQYF.

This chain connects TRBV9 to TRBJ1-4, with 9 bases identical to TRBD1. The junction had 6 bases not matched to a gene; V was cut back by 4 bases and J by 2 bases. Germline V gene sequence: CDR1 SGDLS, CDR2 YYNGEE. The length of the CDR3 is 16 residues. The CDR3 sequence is CASSLGQGNTNEKLFF. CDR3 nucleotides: TGTGCCAGCAGCCTAGGACAGGGGAACACTAATGAAAAACTGTTTTTT.

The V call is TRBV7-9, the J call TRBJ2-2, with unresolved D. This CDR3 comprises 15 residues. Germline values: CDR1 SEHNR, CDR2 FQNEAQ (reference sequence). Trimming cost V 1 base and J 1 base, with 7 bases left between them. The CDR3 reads CASSLGDQNTGELFF. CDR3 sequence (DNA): TGTGCCAGCAGCTTAGGCGACCAGAACACCGGGGAGCTGTTTTTT.

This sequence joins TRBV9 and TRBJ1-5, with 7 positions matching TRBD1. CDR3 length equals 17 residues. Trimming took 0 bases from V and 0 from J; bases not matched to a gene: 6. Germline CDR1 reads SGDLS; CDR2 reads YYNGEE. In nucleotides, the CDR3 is TGTGCCAGCAGCGTAGGACAGGGCGACCTTAGCAATCAGCCCCAGCATTTT. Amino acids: CASSVGQGDLSNQPQHF.

The CDR3: CASSEASGRRGEKLFF. The CDR3 bases are TGTGCCAGCAGTGAAGCTTCGGGGCGCCGGGGTGAAAAACTGTTTTTT. This rearrangement joins TRBV6-1 to TRBJ1-4; the D gene is possibly TRBD1 (5 bases). The CDR3 consists of 16 residues. CDR1 MNHNS and CDR2 SASEGT come from the germline V gene. V lost 0 bases and J 7 bases, leaving 15 bases between the germline ends.

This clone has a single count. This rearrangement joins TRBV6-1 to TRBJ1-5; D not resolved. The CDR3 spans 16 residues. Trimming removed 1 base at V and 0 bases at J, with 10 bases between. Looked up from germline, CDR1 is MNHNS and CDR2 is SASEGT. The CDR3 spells CASSEGGSFSNQPQHF. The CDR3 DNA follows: TGTGCCAGCAGTGAAGGAGGCAGTTTTAGCAATCAGCCCCAGCATTTT.

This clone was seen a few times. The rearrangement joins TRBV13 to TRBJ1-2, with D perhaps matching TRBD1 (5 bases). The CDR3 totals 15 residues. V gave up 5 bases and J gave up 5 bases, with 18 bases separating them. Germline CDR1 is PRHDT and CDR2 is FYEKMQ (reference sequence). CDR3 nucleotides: TGTGCCAGCAGCGGTATCAGGGCGACCCTTTATGGCTACACCTTC. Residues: CASSGIRATLYGYTF. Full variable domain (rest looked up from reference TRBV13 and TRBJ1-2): AAGVIQSPRHLIKEKRETATLKCYPIPRHDTVYWYQQGPGQDPQFLISFYEKMQSDKGSIPDRFSAQQFSDYHSELNMSSLELGDSALYFCASSGIRATLYGYTFGSGTRLTVV.

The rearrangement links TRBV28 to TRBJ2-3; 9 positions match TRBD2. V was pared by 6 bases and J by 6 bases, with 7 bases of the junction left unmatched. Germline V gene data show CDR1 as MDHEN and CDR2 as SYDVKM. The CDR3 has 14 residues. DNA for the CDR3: TGTGCCAGCAGCCTAGCGGGGCACTCTGATACGCAGTATTTT. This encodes CASSLAGHSDTQYF.

The DNA for the CDR3 is TGTGCCAGCACCGAACCAACCGAAGGGCCTGAAGCTTTCTTT. It is translated as CASTEPTEGPEAFF. This sequence joins TRBV6-5 and TRBJ1-1, with no clear D. Germline V gene lookup returns CDR1 MNHEY and CDR2 SVGAGI. Trimming left V 7 bases short and J 6 bases short, with 18 bases between. The CDR3 contains 14 residues.

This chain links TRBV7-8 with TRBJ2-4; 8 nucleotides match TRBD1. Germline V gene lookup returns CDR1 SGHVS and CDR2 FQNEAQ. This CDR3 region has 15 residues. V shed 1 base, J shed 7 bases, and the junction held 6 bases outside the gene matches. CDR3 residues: CASSLVSDRANIQYF. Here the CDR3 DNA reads TGTGCCAGCAGCTTAGTATCGGACAGGGCGAACATTCAGTACTTC.

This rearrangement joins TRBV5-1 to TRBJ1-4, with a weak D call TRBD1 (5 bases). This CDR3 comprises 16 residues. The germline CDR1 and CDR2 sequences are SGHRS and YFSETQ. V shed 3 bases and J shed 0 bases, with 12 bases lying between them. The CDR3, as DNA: TGCGCCAGCAGCTCCCTAGGGACCGCAACTAATGAAAAACTGTTTTTT. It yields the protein CASSSLGTATNEKLFF.

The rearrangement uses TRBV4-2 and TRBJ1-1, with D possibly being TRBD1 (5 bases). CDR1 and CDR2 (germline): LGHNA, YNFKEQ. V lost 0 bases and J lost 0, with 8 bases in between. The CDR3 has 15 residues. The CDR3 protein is CASSQDGQMNTEAFF. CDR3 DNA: TGTGCCAGCAGCCAAGATGGACAAATGAACACTGAAGCTTTCTTT.

The CDR3 is CASTDYRGSGNTIYF. The CDR3, as DNA: TGTGCCAGCACCGACTACAGGGGTTCTGGAAACACCATATATTTT. J is TRBJ1-3 and V is TRBV6-5; 7 bases line up with TRBD1. This CDR3 contains 15 residues. Germline loops: CDR1 MNHEY, CDR2 SVGAGI. V lost 7 bases and J lost 1; bases outside the gene matches: 7.

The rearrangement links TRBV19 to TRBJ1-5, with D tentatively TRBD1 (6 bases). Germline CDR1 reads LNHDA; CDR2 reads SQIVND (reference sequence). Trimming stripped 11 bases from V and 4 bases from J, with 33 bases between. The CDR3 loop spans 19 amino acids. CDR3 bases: TGTGCCCTCTGGGGGGACGGAGGTAAGTTCGGGGGCCTAAATCAGCCCCAGCATTTT. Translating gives CALWGDGGKFGGLNQPQHF.

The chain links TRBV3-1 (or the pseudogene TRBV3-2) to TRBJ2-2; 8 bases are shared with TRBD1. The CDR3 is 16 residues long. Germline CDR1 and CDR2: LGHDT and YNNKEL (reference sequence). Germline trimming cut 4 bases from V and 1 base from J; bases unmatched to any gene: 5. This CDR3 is CASSPHGQGNTGELFF. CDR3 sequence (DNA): TGTGCCAGCAGCCCACATGGACAGGGGAACACCGGGGAGCTGTTTTTT.